The rows below give T cell receptor beta chains drawn from one sample of a study of blood T cell repertoires in COVID-19. Produced via immunoSEQ multiplex PCR; TCRdb's table is partial and in-frame only. The sample contains around 380,000 clones, over 75% of which appear only once. Sequenced material: PBMCs or T cells enriched from blood (not recorded which). These receptors all stem from a man younger than 45 who had recovered from COVID-19. Each CDR3 is given with its conserved first and last residue. A D gene is named only where the DNA matches it firmly. The listing skips clone size in some rows; elsewhere it reads once, few, many or a size class.

V gene	J gene	clone size	D gene	CDR3 DNA	CDR3 protein
TRBV7-8	TRBJ1-6	.	.	TGTGCCAGCAACACAGATTATAATTCACCCCTCCACTTT	CASNTDYNSPLHF
TRBV11-2	TRBJ1-4	.	.	TGTGCCAGCAGCTTGACAGGTTGGGATGAAAAACTGTTTTTT	CASSLTGWDEKLFF
TRBV7-9	TRBJ1-3	.	TRBD1	TGTGCCAGCAGCTTGATCAGGGGGCTAAATGGAAACACCATATATTTT	CASSLIRGLNGNTIYF
TRBV30	TRBJ2-7	.	.	TGTGCCTGGAGTGTACGAGGGCACTTGGTCTCCTACGAGCAGTACTTC	CAWSVRGHLVSYEQYF
TRBV7-2	TRBJ2-1	.	.	TGTGCCAGCAGCTCCCGGGGGGCTCTCTACAATGAGCAGTTCTTC	CASSSRGALYNEQFF
TRBV29-1	TRBJ2-7	.	TRBD1	TGCAGCGTTGAGGACAGGGGGCAATCCTACGAGCAGTACTTC	CSVEDRGQSYEQYF
TRBV9	TRBJ2-1	.	.	TGTGCCAGCAGCCTCCCCCCGGGCAATGAGCAGTTCTTC	CASSLPPGNEQFF
TRBV7-9	TRBJ1-3	once	TRBD1	TGTGCCAGCAGCCCTTCAGGGGGCTCTGGAAACACCATATATTTT	CASSPSGGSGNTIYF
TRBV6-4	TRBJ1-5	.	.	TGTGCCAGCAGTGAACCGGGACAAGATCAGCCCCAGCATTTT	CASSEPGQDQPQHF
TRBV6-5	TRBJ1-1	.	.	TGTGCCAGCAGTTACTCGAGGCAATTTGCGGCTTTCTTT	CASSYSRQFAAFF
TRBV5-1	TRBJ2-1	.	.	TGCGCCAGCAGTCAAAGGGGTCCTTTCAATGAGCAGTTCTTC	CASSQRGPFNEQFF
TRBV10-2	TRBJ2-1	.	TRBD2	TGCGCCAGCAGTGTTCCTAGCGGGGGGCCGAATGAGCAGTTCTTC	CASSVPSGGPNEQFF
TRBV7-9	TRBJ1-3	.	TRBD1	TGTGCCAGCAGTCTTTTACCGGGACAGGCCCGAGGAAACACCATATATTTT	CASSLLPGQARGNTIYF
TRBV30	TRBJ1-2	.	.	TGTGCCTGGAGTGCGTCCCCCCGTGGCTCTTTGGCTTTC	CAWSASPRGSLAF
TRBV29-1	TRBJ1-2	.	.	TGCAGCGTACCGGACAGCCCCTACTATGGCTACACCTTC	CSVPDSPYYGYTF
TRBV18	TRBJ2-3	.	.	TGTGCCAGCTCACTGAATACGGGAGATACGCAGTATTTT	CASSLNTGDTQYF
TRBV19	TRBJ1-4	.	.	TGTGCCAGTAGTAGCGGGGGGCGGGTTTATAATGAAAAACTGTTTTTT	CASSSGGRVYNEKLFF
TRBV4-3	TRBJ1-2	.	TRBD1	TGCGCCAGCAGCCAGGATCTCGACAGGGGGCCCGTAAACTATGGCTACACCTTC	CASSQDLDRGPVNYGYTF
TRBV7-7	TRBJ2-5	.	.	TGTGCCAGCAGTTCGACCGCAGGGCCCCAAGAGACCCAGTACTTC	CASSSTAGPQETQYF
TRBV6-5	TRBJ2-7	.	.	TGTGCCAGCCAAAGCGTACAGGGGACTCGCTACGAGCAGTACTTC	CASQSVQGTRYEQYF
TRBV10-1	TRBJ1-1	once	.	TGCGCCAGCAGTGAGGGTTCCGGGACAATTAAGAACACTGAAGCTTTCTTT	CASSEGSGTIKNTEAFF
TRBV5-1	TRBJ1-3	.	.	TGCGCCAGCAGCTTAAGTGCAGGGGAAAACACCATATATTTT	CASSLSAGENTIYF
TRBV7-9	TRBJ2-1	.	.	TGTGCCAGCAGCTCAGGGGCCTCCTACAATGAGCAGTTCTTC	CASSSGASYNEQFF
TRBV7-9	TRBJ2-3	.	TRBD2	TGTGCCAGCAGCCCCCCCCCGGGGGGACCCACAGATACGCAGTATTTT	CASSPPPGGPTDTQYF
TRBV10-3	TRBJ2-3	.	.	TGTGCCATCAATAAGGCAGGGGCGGCAGATACGCAGTATTTT	CAINKAGAADTQYF
TRBV2	TRBJ1-5	.	.	TGTGCCAGCAACCAGGACAATCAGCCCCAGCATTTT	CASNQDNQPQHF
TRBV6-5	TRBJ1-6	.	.	TGTGCCAGCAGGTGGGCAGTAGATAATTCACCCCTCCACTTT	CASRWAVDNSPLHF
TRBV5-1	TRBJ2-1	once	.	TGCGCCAGCAGCTTGGGAGTTAATTCCTACAATGAGCAGTTCTTC	CASSLGVNSYNEQFF
TRBV7-9	TRBJ2-4	once	.	TGTGCCAGCAGCCTGGAAGGGGGTCAGTCCAAAAACATTCAGTACTTC	CASSLEGGQSKNIQYF
TRBV18	TRBJ1-2	.	.	TGTGCCAGCTCACCGGGAGGGATTAACTATGGCTACACCTTC	CASSPGGINYGYTF
TRBV30	TRBJ2-5	.	TRBD1	TGTGCCCTGAGGGGGCCACCGAAGACCCAGTACTTC	CALRGPPKTQYF
TRBV9	TRBJ1-3	.	.	TGTGCCAGCAGCGTAGGCAGTACCTCTGGAAACACCATATATTTT	CASSVGSTSGNTIYF
TRBV5-1	TRBJ2-2	few	TRBD1	TGCGCCAGCAGCTTGTCAGGCAGGGGGCGCGGCGGGGAGCTGTTTTTT	CASSLSGRGRGGELFF
TRBV7-9	TRBJ1-3	.	.	TGTGCCAGCAGCTTAGCCCAAGCCAACACCATATATTTT	CASSLAQANTIYF
TRBV7-2	TRBJ1-2	.	TRBD1	TGTGCCAGCAGCAAACCGGGACAGGCCTATGGCTACACCTTC	CASSKPGQAYGYTF
TRBV10-1	TRBJ1-6	.	TRBD1	TGCGCCAGCAGTGTATACAGGGGGAATTCACCCCTCCACTTT	CASSVYRGNSPLHF
TRBV5-1	TRBJ1-2	.	.	TGCGCCAGCAGCCATGGAGAGGTTCCTGATGGCTACACCTTC	CASSHGEVPDGYTF
TRBV2	TRBJ2-1	.	.	TGTGCCAGCAGGGGCGACAACTACAATGAGCAGTTCTTC	CASRGDNYNEQFF
TRBV7-2	TRBJ2-7	.	TRBD2	TGTGCCAGCAGCTTAGAGGGCGGGGGGGCCTCGACCTACGAGCAGTACTTC	CASSLEGGGASTYEQYF
TRBV3-1/TRBV3-2	TRBJ1-4	.	TRBD1	TGTGCCAGCAGCTGGGACAGTTCTGAAAAACTGTTTTTT	CASSWDSSEKLFF
TRBV15	TRBJ1-1	once	.	TGTGCCACCAGCAGAGTACGGGAAATGAACACTGAAGCTTTCTTT	CATSRVREMNTEAFF
TRBV20-1	TRBJ1-1	.	.	TGCAGTGCTAGAGACGAGACTGAAGCTTTCTTT	CSARDETEAFF
TRBV6-2/TRBV6-3	TRBJ1-1	.	.	TGTGCCAGCAGCCGACAAGACACCACTGAAGCTTTCTTT	CASSRQDTTEAFF
TRBV30	TRBJ1-4	.	TRBD1	TGTGCCTGGAGTAACCTCGGACAGGGTTATGAAAAACTGTTTTTT	CAWSNLGQGYEKLFF
TRBV11-2	TRBJ2-7	few	TRBD2	TGTGCCAGCAGCACCGGACTAGCGGGGACTCCCTACGAGCAGTACTTC	CASSTGLAGTPYEQYF
TRBV5-4	TRBJ1-3	once	.	TGTGCCAGCAGCTTGGACAGGGAGTATGGAAACACCATATATTTT	CASSLDREYGNTIYF
TRBV12-5	TRBJ2-4	once	TRBD1	TGTGCTAGTGGTCCCGGGACAGGCGGCCCCCTAGCCAAAAACATTCAGTACTTC	CASGPGTGGPLAKNIQYF
TRBV28	TRBJ1-5	.	.	TGTGCCAGCAGTTTTACCAGAGGGTCGAACAATCAGCCCCAGCATTTT	CASSFTRGSNNQPQHF